One and the same sample provided the 17 T cell receptor beta chains below, sequenced in a study of cytomegalovirus exposure and HLA in healthy donors. Vbeta (60) and Jbeta (13) primers were used in the PCR. Clones were read by immunoSEQ multiplex PCR, and TCRdb kept only the in-frame ones, dropping some. Among about 70,000 clones listed, around 70% were seen once. Sequenced input: PBMCs. The receptors were sampled from a human donor in good health.

V is TRBV19 and J is TRBJ2-7; 8 bases map to TRBD1. The germline CDR1 and CDR2 sequences are LNHDA and SQIVND (reference sequence). The trim removed 6 bases at V and 4 bases at J, leaving 8 bases unmatched. The CDR3 has 14 amino acids. The CDR3, as DNA: TGTGCCAGTAGCGACCGGACAGGGACTTACGAGCAGTACTTC. This gives the protein CASSDRTGTYEQYF.

The V and J genes are TRBV7-9 and TRBJ2-3; possibly TRBD2 for D (6 bases). The CDR3 sequence is 15 residues long. V was trimmed by 0 bases and J by 3 bases, leaving 10 bases between them. The germline V gene encodes CDR1 SEHNR and CDR2 FQNEAQ (reference sequence). CDR3 loop: CASSLAGGRTDTQYF. The CDR3 coding sequence is TGTGCCAGCAGCTTAGCGGGAGGAAGGACAGATACGCAGTATTTT.

The V and J genes are TRBV7-9 and TRBJ2-3; possibly TRBD1 for D (6 bases). Germline V lookup: CDR1 SEHNR, CDR2 FQNEAQ (reference sequence). CDR3 length: 15 amino acids. V gave up 3 bases and J gave up 1 base, with 11 bases separating them. Written as DNA, the CDR3 is TGTGCCAGCAGCTTTAACGCAGGGGGCACAGATACGCAGTATTTT. Encoded protein: CASSFNAGGTDTQYF.

There are a few counts of this clone. CDR3 DNA sequence: TGTGCCAGCAGTGGAGACAGGGTGGACACTGAAGCTTTCTTT. This translates into CASSGDRVDTEAFF. The chain is built from TRBV25-1 and TRBJ1-1; 7 nucleotides match TRBD1. From germline, CDR1 is MGHDK and CDR2 SYGVNS. V gave up 4 bases and J gave up 3 bases; unmatched junction bases: 5. The CDR3 length is 14 residues.

The genes are TRBV4-2 and TRBJ1-1; a possible D gene is TRBD1 (5 bases). Germline assignment: CDR1 LGHNA and CDR2 YNFKEQ. With 0 bases removed from V and 3 bases from J, the gap between germline ends came to 5 bases. This CDR3 comprises 13 residues. The CDR3 DNA sequence: TGTGCCAGCAGCCAAGAAGGGGACACTGAAGCTTTCTTT. Residues: CASSQEGDTEAFF.

The genes are TRBV30 and TRBJ1-4; D remains ambiguous. Deletions cut 1 base from V and 13 bases from J, with 13 bases between. The CDR3 runs 12 residues. Germline V lookup: CDR1 GTSNPN, CDR2 SVGIG (reference sequence). The CDR3 protein is CAWSATHGILFF. DNA for the CDR3: TGTGCCTGGAGTGCTACTCACGGGATACTGTTTTTT. The variable domain in full, completed from reference TRBV30 and TRBJ1-4, reads SQTIHQWPATLVQPVGSPLSLECTVEGTSNPNLYWYRQAAGRGLQLLFYSVGIGQISSEVPQNLSASRPQDRQFILSSKKLLLSDSGFYLCAWSATHGILFFGSGTQLSVL.

The chain combines TRBV5-1 with TRBJ2-1; 8 nucleotides agree with TRBD2. The germline V gene has CDR1 SGHRS and CDR2 YFSETQ. V lost 4 bases, J lost 3 bases, and 9 bases stayed unmatched. This CDR3 has 16 residues. Here the CDR3 reads CASSGTSGPNYNEQFF. For the CDR3, the DNA is TGCGCCAGCAGCGGTACTAGCGGCCCAAACTACAATGAGCAGTTCTTC.

The genes are TRBV7-9 and TRBJ2-5; the D gene is possibly TRBD2 (6 bases). Germline assignment: CDR1 SEHNR and CDR2 FQNEAQ (reference sequence). The CDR3 is made up of 16 amino acids. The germline V and J ends were trimmed by 5 bases and 0 bases, with 16 bases remaining between them. The CDR3 reads CASSHWSSGYQETQYF. The CDR3 DNA sequence: TGTGCCAGCAGCCATTGGAGTAGCGGTTACCAAGAGACCCAGTACTTC.

The rearrangement joins TRBV30 to TRBJ2-7; TRBD1 agrees at 7 bases. Germline V lookup: CDR1 GTSNPN, CDR2 SVGIG (reference sequence). CDR3 size: 13 residues. After removal of 8 bases from V and 2 bases from J, the junction contained 9 bases not matched to a gene. The CDR3 region is CAVNPGQPYEQYF. CDR3 sequence (DNA): TGTGCCGTGAACCCGGGACAGCCCTACGAGCAGTACTTC.

V usage is TRBV15 and J usage is TRBJ1-1, with D tentatively TRBD1 (5 bases). The V end lost 3 bases, the J end lost 4 bases, and 9 bases lay between the germline ends. CDR3 length: 13 amino acids. Per the germline V gene, CDR1 is LNHNV and CDR2 is YYDKDF (reference sequence). CDR3 DNA sequence: TGTGCCACCAGCAGGGGGCCGAGCACTGAAGCTTTCTTT. It encodes CATSRGPSTEAFF.

This sequence joins TRBV7-6 and TRBJ2-7, with D possibly TRBD1 on 7 matching bases. The CDR3 is 17 amino acids. Deletions cut 5 bases from V and 2 bases from J, with 22 bases between. Germline assignment: CDR1 SGHVS and CDR2 FNYEAQ. The chain's CDR3 is CASSRYVEGATPYEQYF. The CDR3 DNA reads TGTGCCAGCAGCCGCTATGTGGAGGGGGCAACACCCTACGAGCAGTACTTC.

The V call is TRBV19, the J call TRBJ2-5; D is uncertain. Trimming shortened V by 1 base and J by 1 base, and 10 bases separated the two germline ends. Germline-derived CDR1 and CDR2 are LNHDA and SQIVND (reference sequence). This CDR3 is 15 amino acids long. This chain's CDR3 is CASSIVLRPQETQYF. Written as DNA, the CDR3 is TGTGCCAGTAGTATAGTCCTGAGGCCCCAAGAGACCCAGTACTTC.

The chain combines TRBV7-9 with TRBJ2-7; possibly TRBD2 for D (6 bases). Germline V gene lookup returns CDR1 SEHNR and CDR2 FQNEAQ (reference sequence). Trimming cost V 7 bases and J 0 bases, with 13 bases left between them. CDR3 length equals 14 residues. CDR3 nucleotides: TGTGCCAGCAAGGAGGGATTAAGCTCCTACGAGCAGTACTTC. Protein sequence: CASKEGLSSYEQYF.

The genes are TRBV13 and TRBJ2-7, with 7 bases that match TRBD2. The CDR3 is made up of 16 amino acids. Germline CDR1 reads PRHDT; CDR2 reads FYEKMQ (reference sequence). V dropped 5 bases and J dropped 6; count of bases not matched to a gene: 16. The CDR3 spells CASSGGSGTPPREQYF. The CDR3 DNA reads TGTGCCAGCAGCGGGGGAAGCGGGACCCCACCTCGCGAGCAGTACTTC.

V usage is TRBV10-3 and J usage is TRBJ1-1; 8 nucleotides line up with TRBD1. Trimming at V came to 3 bases and at J to 5 bases, leaving 11 bases not matched to a gene. CDR1 is ENHRY, CDR2 SYGVKD, per germline. The CDR3 covers 16 residues. The CDR3 is CAISDKRAGGATEAFF. CDR3 bases: TGTGCCATCAGTGATAAAAGGGCAGGGGGCGCGACTGAAGCTTTCTTT.

The chain employs TRBV27 and TRBJ2-4; the match to TRBD1 covers 11 bases. Per germline, CDR1 MNHEY and CDR2 SMNVEV (reference sequence). With 4 bases clipped from V and 9 bases from J, the junction kept 11 bases outside the gene matches. This CDR3 contains 16 residues. For the CDR3, the DNA is TGTGCCAGCAGTTCTTATAAAGGGACAGGGGGAAGCATTCAGTACTTC. This encodes CASSSYKGTGGSIQYF.

This clone was observed a single time. This rearrangement joins TRBV14 to TRBJ2-2, with TRBD2 matching over 9 bases. Trimming at V came to 0 bases and at J to 5 bases, leaving 7 bases not matched to a gene. CDR3 length: 17 amino acids. CDR1 SGHDN and CDR2 FVKESK come from the germline V gene. In nucleotides, the CDR3 is TGTGCCAGCAGCCAAGATCGCCTAGCGGGACGAACCGGGGAGCTGTTTTTT. Translated, it gives CASSQDRLAGRTGELFF.